This T cell receptor beta chain emerged from a study of cytomegalovirus exposure and HLA in healthy donors. Germline-derived CDR1 and CDR2 are GTSNPN and SVGIG (reference sequence). The CDR3 length is 14 residues. The germline V and J ends were trimmed by 4 bases and 1 base, with 12 bases remaining between them. The PCR made use of 60 Vbeta and 13 Jbeta primers. Data came from immunoSEQ multiplex PCR; TCRdb stores just in-frame clones and leaves some out. This sample has some 120,000 clones, with roughly three quarters found just once. The receptor's source is a man between 18 and 35 years old in good health and CMV-seronegative. The J gene is TRBJ2-3, the V gene TRBV30; tentative D call: TRBD2 (6 bases). The specimen sequenced was PBMCs. DNA of the CDR3: TGTGCCTGGAAGCTGCTAGCGCGCACAGATACGCAGTATTTT. It yields the protein CAWKLLARTDTQYF.